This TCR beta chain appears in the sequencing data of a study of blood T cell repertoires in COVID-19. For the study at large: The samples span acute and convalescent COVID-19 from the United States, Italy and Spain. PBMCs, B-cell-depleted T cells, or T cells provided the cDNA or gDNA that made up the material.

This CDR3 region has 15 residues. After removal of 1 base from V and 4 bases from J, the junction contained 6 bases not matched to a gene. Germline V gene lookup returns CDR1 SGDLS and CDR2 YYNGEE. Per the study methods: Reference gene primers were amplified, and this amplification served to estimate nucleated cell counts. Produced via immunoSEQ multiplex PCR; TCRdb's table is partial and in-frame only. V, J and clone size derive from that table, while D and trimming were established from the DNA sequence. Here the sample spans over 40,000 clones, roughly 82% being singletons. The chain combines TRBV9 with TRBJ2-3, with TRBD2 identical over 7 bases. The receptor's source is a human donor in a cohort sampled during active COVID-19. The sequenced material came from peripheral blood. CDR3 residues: CASSVWGGEADTQYF. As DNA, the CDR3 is TGTGCCAGCAGCGTATGGGGGGGAGAGGCAGATACGCAGTATTTT.